One sample yielded the 21 T cell receptor beta chains listed below, sequenced in a study of T cells in Graves' hyperthyroidism and ophthalmopathy. The TCR beta CDR3 regions underwent amplification using RNA transcripts as the source. HTBI primers were the set used in a first-round RT-PCR of the TCR CDR3. Using its own MiXCR run on the multiplex PCR reads, TCRdb lists one record per CDR3 protein. This sample has about 350,000 distinct CDR3 sequences, with about 20% found just once. The sequencing input was blood. These receptors all stem from a woman younger than 30 with Graves' hyperthyroidism.

This clonotype was counted ten times or more. The chain is built from TRBV6-2 or TRBV6-3 and TRBJ2-2; 7 positions agree with TRBD2. Per germline, CDR1 MNHEY and CDR2 SVGEGT. The CDR3 has 19 residues. Losses at the gene ends were 2 bases for V and 4 bases for J; bases not matched to a gene: 16. CDR3 in amino acids: CASSYDRREGSRGTGELFF. CDR3 DNA: TGTGCCAGCAGTTACGATCGCAGGGAGGGCAGTAGGGGCACCGGGGAGCTGTTTTTT.

At least ten counts were recorded for this clonotype. V and J are TRBV12-5 and TRBJ1-1; D unclear. Between the trimmed V and J ends, which lost 0 bases and 5 bases, there was a span of 13 bases. Germline V lookup: CDR1 LGHNT, CDR2 FRNRAP. CDR3 length: 15 residues. CDR3 bases: TGTGCTAGTGGTTTGGTAGTTGGGAAATTTACTGAAGCTTTCTTT. This encodes CASGLVVGKFTEAFF.

Many counts were recorded for this clonotype. The rearrangement joins TRBV5-1 to TRBJ1-2; D is ambiguous. This CDR3 comprises 12 residues. Trimming took off 3 bases at V and 6 bases at J, with 9 bases between the two ends. Germline-derived CDR1 and CDR2 are SGHRS and YFSETQ. This chain's CDR3 is CASSSGLDGYTF. CDR3 bases: TGCGCCAGCAGCTCCGGACTGGATGGCTACACCTTC.

In its sample, this clonotype was seen many times. V and J are TRBV6-5 and TRBJ2-5; 7 bases map to TRBD2. The V gene's germline CDR1 is MNHEY and CDR2 SVGAGI. This CDR3 contains 13 residues. The J segment lost 1 base and the V segment lost 8 bases, leaving 4 bases of the junction unmatched. CDR3 DNA sequence: TGTGCCAGCGGAACGGGGGGCCAAGAGACCCAGTACTTC. Translating it yields CASGTGGQETQYF.

In this sample, this clonotype turned up many times. The CDR3 nucleotides read TGCAGTGCTAGGGGTAAATACGAGCAGTACTTC. This sequence encodes CSARGKYEQYF. The gene calls are TRBV20-1 and TRBJ2-7; D not resolved. Germline V lookup: CDR1 DFQATT, CDR2 SNEGSKA (reference sequence). V dropped 3 bases and J dropped 4 bases, with 7 bases sitting between them. CDR3 length: 11 amino acids.

This clonotype was found many times. One junction end disagrees with the germline gene, perhaps due to a read error. The genes are TRBV3-1 and TRBJ1-2; unclear D gene. Germline V lookup: CDR1 LGHDT, CDR2 YNNKEL (reference sequence). The CDR3 sequence is 15 residues long. The CDR3 is CASNQEAERIYGYTF. For the CDR3, the DNA is TGTGCCAGCAACCAAGAGGCGGAACGAATCTATGGCTACACCTTC.

The genes are TRBV12-3 or TRBV12-4 and TRBJ1-1; D remains ambiguous. This CDR3 spans 15 amino acids. V dropped 5 bases and J dropped 5 bases, with 18 bases sitting between them. CDR3 amino acids: CASSQQDPSVTEAFF. CDR3 DNA sequence: TGTGCCAGCAGTCAGCAGGACCCCTCGGTGACTGAAGCTTTCTTT.

Comment on this clonotype: A read error is possible here, since a much larger clone lies one base away. The chain carries TRBV7-2 and TRBJ2-7, with 7 bases matching TRBD1. Per the germline V gene, CDR1 is SGHTA and CDR2 is FQGNSA. This CDR3 has 14 amino acids. J gave up 10 bases and V 0 bases, and 9 bases lay outside the gene matches. CDR3 bases: TGTGCCAGCAGCTTAGCGTGGATAGGGGGCGACCAGTACTTC. This gives the protein CASSLAWIGGDQYF.

This clonotype has ten or more counts. V and J are TRBV20-1 and TRBJ2-2, with TRBD2 matching 12 bases. The CDR3 is made up of 16 amino acids. Trimming took 3 bases from V and 6 from J; bases not matched to a gene: 8. Germline values: CDR1 DFQATT, CDR2 SNEGSKA (reference sequence). The CDR3 nucleotides read TGCAGTGCTAGGCCGGGAACTAGCGGGGGGTCCGGGGAGCTGTTTTTT. Translating gives CSARPGTSGGSGELFF.

This clonotype was counted ten times or more. The rearrangement uses TRBV7-2 and TRBJ1-1; D unclear. The CDR3 spans 13 residues. In germline, CDR1 is SGHTA, CDR2 FQGNSA. V was clipped by 5 bases and J by 6 bases, with 13 bases between them. The CDR3 protein is CASSPRLEAEAFF. The CDR3 DNA reads TGTGCCAGCAGCCCCAGGTTGGAGGCTGAAGCTTTCTTT.

This clonotype was observed at least ten times. The rearrangement joins TRBV20-1 to TRBJ2-7, with TRBD2 identical over 11 bases. Germline lookup yields CDR1 DFQATT and CDR2 SNEGSKA (reference sequence). The CDR3 is 14 residues long. The trim removed 6 bases at V and 1 base at J, leaving 5 bases unmatched. CDR3 sequence (DNA): TGCAGTGCGGGTACTAGCGGGAGTTCCTACGAGCAGTACTTC. This sequence encodes CSAGTSGSSYEQYF.

This clonotype was observed a few times. V and J are TRBV30 and TRBJ2-7; perhaps D is TRBD1 or TRBD2 (5 bases each). Trimming shortened V by 2 bases and J by 9 bases, and 14 bases separated the two germline ends. CDR3 length equals 12 residues. Germline assignment: CDR1 GTSNPN and CDR2 SVGIG (reference sequence). The CDR3 loop reads CAWSSPRGGQYF. CDR3 nucleotides: TGTGCCTGGAGTTCCCCGAGGGGTGGGCAGTACTTC.

This clonotype was counted ten times or more. The chain recombines TRBV24-1 with TRBJ1-2, with D tentatively TRBD1 (5 bases). Trimming took 5 bases from V and 3 from J, leaving 12 bases between them. Germline V gene lookup returns CDR1 KGHDR and CDR2 SFDVKD. There are 14 residues in the CDR3. CDR3 protein: CATSGTGEDYGYTF. The CDR3 nucleotides are TGTGCCACCAGTGGGACGGGGGAGGACTATGGCTACACCTTC.

This clonotype was seen ten or more times. The chain has TRBV20-1 and TRBJ2-5; D might be TRBD1 (5 bases). Deletions cut 3 bases from V and 5 bases from J, with 10 bases between. The CDR3 loop spans 12 amino acids. The germline V gene encodes CDR1 DFQATT and CDR2 SNEGSKA (reference sequence). CDR3: CSASRGRETQYF. The CDR3 DNA sequence: TGCAGTGCTAGTAGGGGTCGGGAGACCCAGTACTTC.

This clonotype was recorded at least ten times. The chain combines TRBV6-1 with TRBJ2-2; the D gene could be TRBD1 or TRBD2 (5 bases each). The V end was cut by 3 bases, the J end by 6 bases, with 8 bases between. The CDR3 sequence is 13 residues long. Germline CDR1 MNHNS, CDR2 SASEGT. The CDR3 loop is CASSEVGAGELFF. In DNA, the CDR3 is TGTGCCAGCAGTGAGGTGGGGGCCGGGGAGCTGTTTTTT.

The sample holds many counts of this clonotype. The J gene is TRBJ1-2, the V gene TRBV16; weak D call: TRBD1 (5 bases). The CDR3 totals 15 residues. V gave up 0 bases and J gave up 3 bases, with 11 bases separating them. In germline, CDR1 is KGHSY, CDR2 FQNENV. The CDR3 protein is CASSQSTGAYYGYTF. Written as DNA, the CDR3 is TGTGCCAGCAGCCAATCGACTGGGGCCTACTATGGCTACACCTTC.

This clonotype has ten or more counts. V and J are TRBV15 and TRBJ1-2; TRBD1 might be the D (5 bases). V lost 1 base to trimming and J lost 3 bases, with 9 bases between them. CDR1 and CDR2 (germline): LNHNV, YYDKDF (reference sequence). This CDR3 is 14 amino acids long. The CDR3 DNA follows: TGTGCCACCAGCAGAGGAACAGGCGACTATGGCTACACCTTC. It translates to CATSRGTGDYGYTF.

This chain uses TRBV12-3 or TRBV12-4 with TRBJ1-1, with D hard to call. The CDR3 is made up of 12 amino acids. With 6 bases removed from V and 1 base from J, the gap between germline ends came to 6 bases. The CDR3 here is CASRRRNTEAFF. The CDR3 DNA reads TGTGCCAGCAGGCGACGGAACACTGAAGCTTTCTTT.

V and J are TRBV2 and TRBJ1-1; tentative D call: TRBD1 (5 bases). The CDR3 consists of 13 residues. Between the trimmed V and J ends, which lost 8 bases and 4 bases, there was a span of 14 bases. Looked up from germline, CDR1 is SNHLY and CDR2 is FYNNEI. As DNA, the CDR3 is TGTGCCAGCTTCTCCCAGGGTGGCACTGAAGCTTTCTTT. This encodes CASFSQGGTEAFF.

The V and J genes are TRBV20-1 and TRBJ1-3; a possible D gene is TRBD1 (6 bases). The germline CDR1 and CDR2 sequences are DFQATT and SNEGSKA (reference sequence). The CDR3 runs 16 residues. The ends were cut back, 7 bases at V and 0 bases at J, with 19 bases in the middle. The DNA of the CDR3 is TGCAGTGTTCCCGGCACACAGGGACCCTCTGGAAACACCATATATTTT. Amino acid sequence: CSVPGTQGPSGNTIYF.

This clonotype was detected many times. As DNA, the CDR3 is TGTGCCAGCACGCTGGGGACAGGGGATTGGGGGACTGAAGCTTTCTTT. Translation: CASTLGTGDWGTEAFF. The rearrangement links TRBV6-1 to TRBJ1-1, with TRBD1 matching over 10 bases. Unmatched junction bases numbered 13, after V lost 7 bases and J lost 5 bases. Germline values: CDR1 MNHNS, CDR2 SASEGT. CDR3 size: 16 residues.